What follows describes a single T cell receptor (beta chain). This entry is derived from a study of shared clonotypes between healthy human individuals. Generated by immunoSEQ multiplex PCR, the TCRdb table keeps only in-frame clones and is missing some. The data contain 2 million to 2.5 million clones, under 97% of them singletons. Trimming pared 0 bases from V and 6 bases from J, leaving 13 bases between. Germline V lookup: CDR1 SGHRS, CDR2 YFSETQ. The CDR3 runs 15 residues. Source material: naive CD4+ T cells sorted from blood. The subset: CD45RA+ positively selected. This TCR was recovered from a man aged 18 to 29 in good health. This rearrangement joins TRBV5-1 to TRBJ2-1, with D maybe TRBD1 (6 bases). CDR3 loop: CASSLGGTQGNEQFF. The CDR3, as DNA: TGCGCCAGCAGCTTGGGAGGGACACAGGGCAATGAGCAGTTCTTC.